The 30 T cell receptor beta chains reported below all come from one sample, sequenced in a study of blood T cell repertoires in COVID-19. Using immunoSEQ multiplex PCR, the repertoire was profiled, and TCRdb retains in-frame clones only, with some absent. The sample carries approximately 280,000 clones, 70% to 85% recorded once. Sequencing was done on a sample of peripheral blood. These receptors were collected from a human donor with COVID-19, enrolled during active disease. The donor label of this sample is uncertain.

This clone has just one count. The CDR3 spells CAQAGAGNTIYF. The CDR3 DNA follows: TGTGCCCAGGCGGGGGCTGGAAACACCATATATTTT. The genes are TRBV30 and TRBJ1-3; D is possibly TRBD1 (5 bases). V gave up 8 bases and J gave up 2 bases, with 10 bases separating them. Germline CDR1 and CDR2: GTSNPN and SVGIG (reference sequence). This CDR3 contains 12 residues.

CDR3 in amino acids: CASSPAGQPTITGELFF. CDR3 coding DNA: TGTGCCAGCTCACCCGCAGGACAGCCGACGATTACCGGGGAGCTGTTTTTT. The genes are TRBV18 and TRBJ2-2; D may be TRBD1 (6 bases). V was clipped by 3 bases and J by 5 bases, with 19 bases between them. CDR3 length equals 17 residues. From germline, CDR1 is KGHSH and CDR2 LQKENI.

This clone was detected only a few times. This CDR3 is also generated by other DNA sequences in the sample. The chain joins TRBV29-1 to TRBJ2-1, with 7 bases matching TRBD2. V trimming: 6 bases; J trimming: 0 bases; junction bases outside the gene matches: 5. The CDR3 has 14 amino acids. In germline, CDR1 is SQVTM, CDR2 ANQGSEA. CDR3 protein: CSVSGGSSYNEQFF. CDR3 sequence (DNA): TGCAGCGTGTCCGGCGGGAGCTCCTACAATGAGCAGTTCTTC.

This clone was counted between two and nine times. The chain couples TRBV4-1 to TRBJ1-4, with TRBD1 matching over 8 bases. With 5 bases clipped from V and 8 bases from J, the junction kept 16 bases outside the gene matches. This CDR3 contains 17 residues. CDR1 and CDR2 (germline): MGHRA, YSYEKL. The CDR3 reads CASSTRQGQRMREKLFF. CDR3 nucleotide sequence: TGCGCCAGCAGCACCCGACAGGGGCAACGGATGCGGGAAAAACTGTTTTTT.

The chain carries TRBV4-1 and TRBJ1-2, with D possibly being TRBD1 (6 bases). V lost 1 base and J lost 7, with 13 bases in between. The CDR3 loop spans 14 amino acids. Per the germline V gene, CDR1 is MGHRA and CDR2 is YSYEKL. CDR3 protein: CASSQGDTRSGYTF. Written as DNA, the CDR3 is TGCGCCAGCAGCCAAGGGGACACCAGGTCTGGCTACACCTTC.

This chain uses TRBV11-2 with TRBJ2-4, with D tentatively TRBD2 (5 bases). The germline V gene has CDR1 SGHAT and CDR2 FQNNGV. The CDR3 length is 13 residues. V was cut by 4 bases and J by 8 bases, with 12 bases left in between. CDR3 protein: CASSSTSGHIQYF. Written as DNA, the CDR3 is TGTGCCAGCAGCTCAACTAGTGGACACATTCAGTACTTC.

The count of this clone is one. J is TRBJ2-3 and V is TRBV7-9; D may be TRBD1 (7 bases). CDR1 and CDR2 from the germline V gene are SEHNR and FQNEAQ (reference sequence). The length of the CDR3 is 17 residues. With 3 bases removed from V and 3 bases from J, the gap between germline ends came to 19 bases. This CDR3 is CASSFTRGGGGTDTQYF. The CDR3 nucleotides are TGTGCCAGCAGCTTTACTAGAGGGGGCGGAGGGACAGATACGCAGTATTTT.

V is TRBV10-3 and J is TRBJ2-7; 11 bases fit TRBD2. After removal of 0 bases from V and 4 bases from J, the junction contained 8 bases not matched to a gene. Germline CDR1 ENHRY, CDR2 SYGVKD. This CDR3 has 17 amino acids. In nucleotides, the CDR3 is TGTGCCATCAGTGAGTCGTACGGGACTAGCGGTCCTTACGAGCAGTACTTC. Translated: CAISESYGTSGPYEQYF.

The chain is built from TRBV19 and TRBJ2-5, with D unresolved. From germline, CDR1 is LNHDA and CDR2 SQIVND (reference sequence). CDR3 length: 12 amino acids. Between the trimmed V and J ends, which lost 3 bases and 2 bases, there was a span of 4 bases. The CDR3 DNA sequence: TGTGCCAGTAGTATGCGACAAGAGACCCAGTACTTC. It yields the protein CASSMRQETQYF.

The V call is TRBV19, the J call TRBJ1-5, with TRBD1 matching over 8 bases. The CDR3 sequence is 13 residues long. Trimming took 5 bases from V and 7 from J; bases not matched to a gene: 4. Germline CDR1 reads LNHDA; CDR2 reads SQIVND (reference sequence). The DNA of the CDR3 is TGTGCCAGTAGTGAGACAGGGGAACAGCCCCAGCATTTT. Residues: CASSETGEQPQHF.

The chain recombines TRBV30 with TRBJ1-1, with 7 bases lining up with TRBD1. The CDR3 loop spans 12 amino acids. Germline CDR1 reads GTSNPN; CDR2 reads SVGIG (reference sequence). The V and J ends lost 4 bases and 7 bases, in that order; junction bases with no gene match: 6. The CDR3: CAWNSNRGEAFF. The DNA of the CDR3 is TGTGCCTGGAACAGCAACAGGGGTGAAGCTTTCTTT.

This clone appeared a few times. V and J are TRBV15 and TRBJ1-6; the match to TRBD1 covers 8 bases. Germline CDR1 and CDR2: LNHNV and YYDKDF (reference sequence). V gave up 5 bases and J gave up 7 bases; unmatched junction bases: 1. CDR3 length equals 13 residues. The CDR3 region has the DNA TGTGCCACCAGCCGGACAGGGAATTCACCCCTCCACTTT. As protein: CATSRTGNSPLHF.

The chain links TRBV28 to TRBJ1-2; D possibly corresponds to TRBD1 (5 bases). The CDR3 length is 13 residues. The ends were cut back, 7 bases at V and 8 bases at J, with 17 bases in the middle. CDR1 is MDHEN, CDR2 SYDVKM, per germline. The CDR3 DNA reads as TGTGCCAGCACCAAATCTCAGGGAGGGGGCTACACCTTC. Encoded protein: CASTKSQGGGYTF.

The rearrangement links TRBV10-3 to TRBJ2-1; D perhaps matches TRBD2 (5 bases). The CDR3 is 13 amino acids. Germline V gives CDR1 ENHRY, CDR2 SYGVKD. V lost 5 bases to trimming and J lost 8 bases, with 13 bases between them. CDR3 sequence (DNA): TGTGCCATCAGTTCCCTCGGGAACGATGAGCAGTTCTTC. This encodes CAISSLGNDEQFF.

The rearrangement uses TRBV4-3 and TRBJ2-3, with D possibly being TRBD2 (6 bases). The CDR3 contains 18 residues. Germline V gene sequence: CDR1 LGHNA, CDR2 YSLEER. Trimming left V 1 base short and J 2 bases short, with 19 bases between. The CDR3 protein is CASSQVVFGAGITDTQYF. The CDR3 nucleotides are TGCGCCAGCAGCCAAGTGGTCTTCGGGGCGGGAATCACAGATACGCAGTATTTT.

This chain links TRBV11-3 with TRBJ2-2; 9 bases map to TRBD1. This CDR3 has 14 residues. Germline loops: CDR1 SGHNT, CDR2 YENEEA. Trimming took 5 bases from V and 6 from J; bases not matched to a gene: 4. The CDR3 here is CASSARTGAGELFF. The CDR3 nucleotides read TGTGCCAGCAGCGCACGGACAGGGGCCGGGGAGCTGTTTTTT.

The V gene is TRBV30, the J gene TRBJ2-7, with 11 bases that match TRBD2. The length of the CDR3 is 18 residues. V shed 3 bases, J shed 0 bases, and the junction held 13 bases outside the gene matches. Germline V gene sequence: CDR1 GTSNPN, CDR2 SVGIG (reference sequence). For the CDR3, the DNA is TGTGCCTGGAGATCTAGCGGGAGGTGGGCCCTCGACTCCTACGAGCAGTACTTC. Translating gives CAWRSSGRWALDSYEQYF.

In its sample, this clone was seen once. V gene TRBV6-2 or TRBV6-3 combines with J gene TRBJ1-5, with 7 bases identical to TRBD1. Looked up from germline, CDR1 is MNHEY and CDR2 is SVGEGT. Losses at the gene ends were 4 bases for V and 1 base for J; bases not matched to a gene: 4. The CDR3 length is 15 residues. CDR3 sequence reads: CASSSGTDSNQPQHF. DNA for the CDR3: TGTGCCAGCAGTTCCGGGACAGACAGCAATCAGCCCCAGCATTTT.

The CDR3 region has the DNA TGCAGCGTTGAAGATCTCGGGGGGATTAAGGGCTACACCTTC. Translation gives CSVEDLGGIKGYTF. The V call is TRBV29-1, the J call TRBJ1-2, with D perhaps TRBD1 (5 bases). This CDR3 has 14 residues. The V gene lost 0 bases and the J gene lost 8 bases, with 16 bases spanning the gap. Looked up from germline, CDR1 is SQVTM and CDR2 is ANQGSEA.

The chain carries TRBV28 and TRBJ1-5; TRBD1 agrees at 8 bases. V shed 6 bases and J 7 bases; nucleotides not matched to a gene: 14. Germline V gives CDR1 MDHEN, CDR2 SYDVKM. There are 16 residues in the CDR3. CDR3 nucleotide sequence: TGTGCCAGCAGGCCGAAGACTCAGGGGGCTGGGCAGCCCCAGCATTTT. It translates to CASRPKTQGAGQPQHF.

V gene TRBV28 combines with J gene TRBJ2-7, with D possibly being TRBD1 (6 bases). With 6 bases removed from V and 3 bases from J, the gap between germline ends came to 15 bases. Germline V CDR1 and CDR2: MDHEN, SYDVKM. This CDR3 has 14 amino acids. CDR3 sequence (DNA): TGTGCCAGCAGGGGGCCGACAGGAAGCTACGAGCAGTACTTC. It codes for CASRGPTGSYEQYF. Based on the CDR3 plus reference TRBV28 and TRBJ2-7, the full variable domain is DVKVTQSSRYLVKRTGEKVFLECVQDMDHENMFWYRQDPGLGLRLIYFSYDVKMKEKGDIPEGYSVSREKKERFSLILESASTNQTSMYLCASRGPTGSYEQYFGPGTRLTVT.

DNA of the CDR3: TGTGCCAGCAGCACGCCCCCGGGACTCAGAACCTACGAGCAGTACTTC. This codes for CASSTPPGLRTYEQYF. The chain uses TRBV6-2 or TRBV6-3 and TRBJ2-7, with a tentative D call TRBD2 (6 bases). The V end was cut by 6 bases, the J end by 2 bases, with 20 bases between. CDR1 MNHEY and CDR2 SVGEGT come from the germline V gene. CDR3 length: 16 residues.

This clone was counted once. Here the CDR3 reads CASTQDSGVGANVLTF. The CDR3 DNA sequence: TGTGCCAGTACCCAAGACTCAGGGGTCGGGGCCAACGTCCTGACTTTC. This chain uses TRBV19 with TRBJ2-6; a weak D match, TRBD1 (6 bases). The CDR3 runs to 16 residues. Germline CDR1 LNHDA, CDR2 SQIVND (reference sequence). The germline V and J ends were trimmed by 7 bases and 4 bases, with 17 bases remaining between them. The variable domain in full, with the rest retrieved from reference TRBV19 and TRBJ2-6, is DGGITQSPKYLFRKEGQNVTLSCEQNLNHDAMYWYRQDPGQGLRLIYYSQIVNDFQKGDIAEGYSVSREKKESFPLTVTSAQKNPTAFYLCASTQDSGVGANVLTFGAGSRLTVL.

This rearrangement joins TRBV1 to TRBJ2-3; no DNA check was done on the table's D call, TRBD2. TRBV1 counts as a pseudogene. The CDR3 totals 22 residues. CDR3 sequence: CTSSRFTPAPTGGRGYSDTQYF. CDR3 DNA sequence: TGCACCAGCAGCCGTTTCACACCAGCCCCAACGGGTGGGAGAGGGTACTCAGATACGCAGTATTTT.

The rearrangement joins TRBV2 to TRBJ2-3; possibly TRBD2 for D (6 bases). V gave up 6 bases and J gave up 6 bases, with 19 bases separating them. The CDR3 is 15 amino acids. Germline V gene data show CDR1 as SNHLY and CDR2 as FYNNEI. The CDR3 region is CASSPLGAEGDTQYF. The CDR3 DNA sequence: TGTGCCAGCAGCCCACTCGGAGCGGAGGGGGATACGCAGTATTTT.

The V and J genes are TRBV7-3 and TRBJ2-2; TRBD2 matches 8 bases. V gave up 4 bases and J gave up 6 bases; unmatched junction bases: 10. The CDR3 runs 16 residues. CDR1 and CDR2 (germline): SGHTA, FQGTGA. CDR3 region: CASSSGAGGRAGELFF. CDR3 coding DNA: TGTGCCAGCAGCTCCGGGGCGGGAGGCAGGGCCGGGGAGCTGTTTTTT.

The chain employs TRBV29-1 and TRBJ1-1; D remains unclear. CDR3 length equals 13 residues. Deletions cut 5 bases from V and 4 bases from J, with 14 bases between. Germline loops: CDR1 SQVTM, CDR2 ANQGSEA. CDR3 nucleotide sequence: TGCAGCGTTACCCAGGCAGCTCGCACTGAAGCTTTCTTT. Its translation: CSVTQAARTEAFF.

The chain employs TRBV19 and TRBJ1-1, with D possibly being TRBD1 (6 bases). CDR3 length: 15 residues. Germline V gene sequence: CDR1 LNHDA, CDR2 SQIVND (reference sequence). V shed 7 bases and J shed 0 bases, with 15 bases lying between them. For the CDR3, the DNA is TGTGCCAGTAAAAGATCCACAGGGTTGAACACTGAAGCTTTCTTT. Translation gives CASKRSTGLNTEAFF.

CDR3 sequence: CASSYSKSRGGAYEQYF. CDR3 DNA: TGTGCCAGCAGTTACTCGAAGTCCCGCGGGGGAGCCTACGAGCAGTACTTC. The rearrangement joins TRBV6-2 or TRBV6-3 to TRBJ2-7, with 7 positions matching TRBD2. The germline CDR1 and CDR2 sequences are MNHEY and SVGEGT. CDR3 length equals 17 residues. Unmatched junction bases numbered 10, after V lost 0 bases and J lost 2 bases.

Of note for this clone: The sample has other DNA sequences that encode this CDR3 too. CDR3 nucleotide sequence: TGTGCCAGCAGCCCTTTCAGGGGCATTCAGTACTTC. Amino acids: CASSPFRGIQYF. The chain combines TRBV7-2 with TRBJ2-4, with TRBD1 as a possible D gene (6 bases). CDR1 SGHTA and CDR2 FQGNSA come from the germline V gene. This CDR3 has 12 amino acids. V lost 5 bases, J lost 9 bases, and 11 bases lay in between.